A single T cell receptor beta chain is shown here with its context. What this receptor recognizes is not known. Per-base quality was not reported, and no clone a single base away is much larger than it. The sample is drawn from a study of CD8+ T cells in alopecia areata (dated by TCRdb to 2017 to 2018). About the investigation overall: Treated patients were enrolled in an open-label pilot trial of oral tofacitinib at 5 to 10 mg twice daily for moderate-to-severe alopecia areata. Patients on tofacitinib were biopsied at baseline and after 4 and 24 weeks of treatment, and several of the patients also had a later scalp biopsy. The study used high-throughput TCRbeta sequencing to examine T cell clonal expansion in alopecia areata, in both the C3H/HeJ mouse model and human patients. In humans, TCRbeta sequencing was performed on scalp tissue and on sorted CD4+ and CD8+ peripheral blood T cells from healthy controls and from patients with patchy or totalis/universalis alopecia areata. TCRbeta CDR3 regions were amplified by immunoSEQ multiplex PCR with 35 Vbeta forward and 13 Jbeta reverse primers. Patients received tofacitinib for 6 to 18 months and were then followed off drug for 6 months to check for delayed response and recurrence. The SALT score, which quantifies the percentage of affected scalp surface area, was used to measure disease severity in treated patients. The RNA source kit depended on sample type: the PAXgene miRNA kit for fixed scalp, the miRNeasy kit for PBMCs, and the RNeasy kit for mouse skin. Scalp clonality was compared among normal scalp (n=4), patchy alopecia areata scalp (n=8), and alopecia totalis/universalis scalp (n=8).

Overall study outcomes, separate from this receptor: TCR sequences shared between patients were less clear than in mice, possibly partly because of HLA diversity in the patient population. Higher clonality and more expanded CD8+ clones were observed in lesional scalp than in normal scalp, particularly in alopecia totalis/universalis, a finding suggestive of antigenic drive. Scalp TCR repertoire analysis is complicated because resident alphabeta T cells in normal human skin are also sequenced, whereas mouse skin is dominated by gammadelta T cells. Because the treated cohort was small and had just a single nonresponder, larger studies are needed to establish links between baseline CD8+ expansion and response. With tofacitinib, both scalp clonality and the number of expanded CD8+ clones among the top 100 scalp clones went down significantly. During tofacitinib treatment, many expanded lesional clones remained in scalp and blood, and this persistence may partly explain relapse after treatment is stopped.

Sample treatment or condition, as interpreted from the label and publication: oral pan-JAK inhibitor, 5-10 mg twice daily. From alopecia areata patients, peripheral blood was collected along with lesional scalp punch biopsies. After PBMCs were isolated by density centrifugation and stained for CD3, CD4 and CD8, a FACSAria was used to sort CD4+ and CD8+ T cells. From its cysteine to its phenylalanine, the CDR3 spans 13 amino acids. The retained sequence is limited to the CDR3, 39 bases, with the frame set at the first base. Based on the germline V gene, the CDR1 and CDR2 sequences are SGHRS and YFSETQ. V was cut back by 0 bases and J by 4 bases, leaving a gap of 7 bases between them. The library was obtained by the immunoSEQ multiplex PCR assay. RNA was extracted from all samples and reverse transcribed into cDNA, which served as template for TCR sequencing. First-strand cDNA was synthesized using SuperScript III with a 2:1 mix of oligo-dT and random hexamers. Amplification bias was assessed with a synthetic immune receptor repertoire, and residual bias was removed computationally. The source study handled its data this way. Raw reads were preprocessed for error removal, and CDR3 was defined according to IMGT conventions as running from the conserved cysteine to phenylalanine. To get clonality, Shannon entropy was normalized by log2 of the number of productive unique TCRs and the result was subtracted from 1. CD4 or CD8 identity of scalp clones was inferred by cross-referencing scalp TCRbeta sequences with sorted blood CD4 and CD8 repertoires. TCRdb obtained this table from immuneACCESS and retained in-frame rearrangements with V and J assigned. These tables miss some clones; where compared with another copy, unresolved V genes account for less than half of the shortfall, and the remainder is unexplained. V, J and clone size are those of that table, while D and trimming were read from the DNA. This sample comprises a few hundred thousand clones, 35% to 40% of them detected only once. The top ten constitute more than 0.4% of the sample.

This TCR was recovered from a human donor with alopecia areata. The rearrangement joined TRBV5-1 to TRBJ2-5; a tentative D match to TRBD2 spans 6 bases. The sequences come from CD4+ T cells sorted from blood, collected between weeks 30 and 35, from a patient treated with tofacitinib. This receptor carries the CDR3 CASSLAGGETQYF. The DNA sequence follows: TGCGCCAGCAGCTTGGCCGGGGGAGAGACCCAGTACTTC.